These 19 T cell receptor beta chains were sequenced from one sample in a study of shared clonotypes between healthy human individuals. Assay used: immunoSEQ multiplex PCR; TCRdb lists only in-frame clones, some missing. The repertoire holds approximately 1,500,000 clones, with around 97% as singletons. Source material: naive CD4+ T cells sorted from blood. As for subset: CD45RA+ positively selected. These receptor sequences come from a man aged 25-45 years in good health.

This chain connects TRBV5-1 to TRBJ2-7; 10 bases are shared with TRBD1. The length of the CDR3 is 14 residues. In germline, CDR1 is SGHRS, CDR2 YFSETQ. V lost 7 bases, J lost 4 bases, and 8 bases stayed unmatched. In DNA, the CDR3 is TGCGCCAGCGTCCGGACAGGGGGTCATTACGAGCAGTACTTC. This encodes CASVRTGGHYEQYF. Using reference TRBV5-1 and TRBJ2-7 for the parts outside the CDR3, the full variable domain is KAGVTQTPRYLIKTRGQQVTLSCSPISGHRSVSWYQQTPGQGLQFLFEYFSETQRNKGNFPGRFSGRQFSNSRSEMNVSTLELGDSALYLCASVRTGGHYEQYFGPGTRLTVT.

The gene calls are TRBV27 and TRBJ2-1; D not resolved. This CDR3 region has 13 residues. With 3 bases removed from V and 9 bases from J, the gap between germline ends came to 12 bases. The V gene's germline CDR1 is MNHEY and CDR2 SMNVEV (reference sequence). CDR3 nucleotide sequence: TGTGCCAGCAGTTTCTTCGGGTTAGGTGAGCAGTTCTTC. This gives the protein CASSFFGLGEQFF.

The chain has TRBV5-5 and TRBJ1-1; D is ambiguous. The CDR3 runs 12 residues. The germline V gene has CDR1 SGHKS and CDR2 YYEKEE (reference sequence). Trimming shortened V by 3 bases and J by 6 bases, and 9 bases separated the two germline ends. Here the CDR3 DNA reads TGTGCCAGCAGCTCCGGCCGCCCTGAAGCTTTCTTT. Translation: CASSSGRPEAFF.

To note about this clone: Other nucleotide sequences in the sample specify the same CDR3. The CDR3 protein is CASSSGSQETQYF. CDR3 DNA: TGTGCCAGCAGCTCGGGAAGTCAAGAGACCCAGTACTTC. The chain employs TRBV7-3 and TRBJ2-5, with D possibly matching TRBD2 (5 bases). Trimming cost V 4 bases and J 2 bases, with 8 bases left between them. The CDR3 runs to 13 residues. Germline V lookup: CDR1 SGHTA, CDR2 FQGTGA.

The chain recombines TRBV7-8 with TRBJ1-2, with D maybe TRBD1 (5 bases). V shed 4 bases and J shed 8 bases, with 14 bases lying between them. Germline V gene lookup returns CDR1 SGHVS and CDR2 FQNEAQ. The CDR3 extends over 13 amino acids. CDR3 coding DNA: TGTGCCAGCAGCTGGGGACTCTCTGGGGGCTACACCTTC. Protein product: CASSWGLSGGYTF.

The rearrangement joins TRBV4-2 to TRBJ2-3, with 7 bases that match TRBD2. The CDR3 has 16 amino acids. Germline trimming cut 3 bases from V and 4 bases from J; bases unmatched to any gene: 10. Per germline, CDR1 LGHNA and CDR2 YNFKEQ. The CDR3 loop is CASSQKSGGGADTQYF. CDR3 bases: TGTGCCAGCAGCCAGAAGTCGGGAGGAGGAGCAGATACGCAGTATTTT.

J is TRBJ2-5 and V is TRBV5-4; TRBD1 might be the D (5 bases). The CDR3 spans 15 residues. V lost 0 bases and J lost 3, with 12 bases in between. CDR1 is SGHNT, CDR2 YYREEE, per germline (reference sequence). CDR3 residues: CASSLAESGKETQYF. The CDR3 nucleotides read TGTGCCAGCAGCTTGGCTGAATCAGGGAAAGAGACCCAGTACTTC.

The chain carries TRBV7-3 and TRBJ1-5; 11 bases are a match to TRBD1. Trimming removed 3 bases from V and 3 bases from J; junction bases left unmatched: 7. Germline CDR1 and CDR2: SGHTA and FQGTGA. The CDR3 contains 17 residues. The CDR3 region is CASSFRDRGFFNQPQHF. The CDR3 DNA follows: TGTGCCAGCAGCTTCCGGGACAGGGGGTTCTTCAATCAGCCCCAGCATTTT.

This clone was recorded only once. The genes are TRBV2 and TRBJ2-7; no clear D. V dropped 6 bases and J dropped 5 bases, with 8 bases sitting between them. Per germline, CDR1 SNHLY and CDR2 FYNNEI. This CDR3 spans 11 amino acids. CDR3 sequence: CASSFAHEQYF. The DNA of the CDR3 is TGTGCCAGCAGCTTCGCCCACGAGCAGTACTTC.

The chain joins TRBV5-1 to TRBJ1-1, with D possibly being TRBD1 (6 bases). V dropped 2 bases and J dropped 4 bases, with 12 bases sitting between them. The CDR3 covers 14 residues. Germline values: CDR1 SGHRS, CDR2 YFSETQ. In nucleotides, the CDR3 is TGCGCCAGCAGCTTTATAGGGGGGACCACTGAAGCTTTCTTT. This sequence encodes CASSFIGGTTEAFF.

The CDR3 sequence is CASSIRGFMNTEAFF. Here the CDR3 DNA reads TGTGCCAGCAGCATCAGGGGTTTCATGAACACTGAAGCTTTCTTT. This sequence joins TRBV5-5 and TRBJ1-1; perhaps TRBD1 as D (6 bases). CDR1 SGHKS and CDR2 YYEKEE come from the germline V gene (reference sequence). V gave up 4 bases and J gave up 0 bases, with 13 bases separating them. The CDR3 consists of 15 residues.

The chain uses TRBV2 and TRBJ1-5; TRBD1 agrees at 8 bases. V shed 1 base, J shed 3 bases, and the junction held 8 bases outside the gene matches. Germline assignment: CDR1 SNHLY and CDR2 FYNNEI. The CDR3 sequence is 17 residues long. The CDR3 sequence: CASSEVLDRVVNQPQHF. The CDR3 nucleotides read TGTGCCAGCAGTGAAGTCCTGGACAGGGTTGTCAATCAGCCCCAGCATTTT.

A note on this clone: The same CDR3 arises from other DNA sequences in this sample as well. V and J are TRBV10-3 and TRBJ2-5; D remains ambiguous. Germline assignment: CDR1 ENHRY and CDR2 SYGVKD. Trimming stripped 0 bases from V and 5 bases from J, with 4 bases between. The CDR3 spans 12 residues. The CDR3 DNA follows: TGTGCCATCAGTGAGTCGGAGGAGACCCAGTACTTC. This encodes CAISESEETQYF.

The chain carries TRBV5-4 and TRBJ2-1, with D hard to call. Between the trimmed V and J ends, which lost 1 base and 5 bases, there was a span of 7 bases. Germline assignment: CDR1 SGHNT and CDR2 YYREEE (reference sequence). The CDR3 has 13 residues. The CDR3, as DNA: TGTGCCAGCAGCTTGCCCGCCCACAATGAGCAGTTCTTC. This codes for CASSLPAHNEQFF. Variable domain in full (rest from reference TRBV5-4 and TRBJ2-1): ETGVTQSPTHLIKTRGQQVTLRCSSQSGHNTVSWYQQALGQGPQFIFQYYREEENGRGNFPPRFSGLQFPNYSSELNVNALELDDSALYLCASSLPAHNEQFFGPGTRLTVL.

This chain joins TRBV5-1 and TRBJ2-2, with 8 bases matching TRBD2. CDR1 is SGHRS, CDR2 YFSETQ, per germline. The ends lost 4 bases at V and 4 bases at J; junction bases unmatched: 9. This CDR3 has 16 amino acids. Here the CDR3 DNA reads TGCGCCAGCAGCCCCATAGCGGGAATTGGCACCGGGGAGCTGTTTTTT. Amino acids: CASSPIAGIGTGELFF.

The chain uses TRBV9 and TRBJ2-1; 7 bases are a match to TRBD2. Germline lookup yields CDR1 SGDLS and CDR2 YYNGEE. Trimming took 0 bases from V and 12 from J; bases not matched to a gene: 9. This CDR3 region has 14 residues. CDR3 amino acids: CASSVVGDRGVQFF. The CDR3 bases are TGTGCCAGCAGCGTAGTGGGAGATCGGGGGGTGCAGTTCTTC.

Concerning this clone itself: The junction shows a germline mismatch at one end, possibly a read error. This chain links TRBV10-3 with TRBJ2-7; tentatively, D is TRBD1 or TRBD2 (5 bases each). Germline V lookup: CDR1 ENHRY, CDR2 SYGVKD. The CDR3 covers 15 residues. The CDR3 here is CAISGGPPPTYEQYF. DNA for the CDR3: TGTGCCATCAGTGGGGGACCGCCCCCCACCTATGAGCAGTACTTC.

The chain employs TRBV29-1 and TRBJ2-7; D is unresolved. CDR1 is SQVTM and CDR2 is ANQGSEA in the germline V gene. The CDR3 is 12 residues long. V was pared by 4 bases and J by 3 bases, with 10 bases between. CDR3 protein: CSVGRRDYEQYF. CDR3 in DNA: TGCAGCGTTGGACGGAGAGACTACGAGCAGTACTTC.

CDR3 in DNA: TGCGCCAGCAGCTTGGTCGGGGGAGGTCAAGAGACCCAGTACTTC. Amino acids: CASSLVGGGQETQYF. The J gene is TRBJ2-5, the V gene TRBV5-1; perhaps TRBD2 as D (6 bases). The germline gives CDR1 SGHRS, CDR2 YFSETQ. This CDR3 has 15 amino acids. Trimming removed 0 bases at V and 2 bases at J, with 11 bases between.